The 16 T cell receptor beta chains below all came from one sample that was sequenced in a study of blood T cell repertoires in COVID-19. Method: immunoSEQ multiplex PCR; TCRdb's copy keeps in-frame clones and lacks some. The sample lists roughly 39,000 clones; 85% to 90% were seen once. Sequenced input: peripheral blood. These receptors all come from a man between 50 and 59 years old with active or convalescent COVID-19.

This sequence joins TRBV29-1 and TRBJ1-1; 7 bases line up with TRBD1. From germline, CDR1 is SQVTM and CDR2 ANQGSEA. CDR3 length: 16 residues. Germline trimming cut 5 bases from V and 0 bases from J; bases unmatched to any gene: 12. CDR3 DNA sequence: TGCAGCGTTAGCCAGGGGACAGCGAACCTGAACACTGAAGCTTTCTTT. This encodes CSVSQGTANLNTEAFF.

V is TRBV9 and J is TRBJ2-1; D is uncertain. Germline V lookup: CDR1 SGDLS, CDR2 YYNGEE. The CDR3 covers 14 residues. Trimming removed 4 bases from V and 0 bases from J, with 8 bases in between. In nucleotides, the CDR3 is TGTGCCAGCAGCCCGATCGGCTCCTACAATGAGCAGTTCTTC. It is translated as CASSPIGSYNEQFF.

This chain links TRBV7-2 with TRBJ1-5; perhaps TRBD1 as D (5 bases). Germline V CDR1 and CDR2: SGHTA, FQGNSA. This CDR3 has 15 amino acids. Trimming cost V 4 bases and J 7 bases, with 17 bases left between them. The CDR3 bases are TGTGCCAGCAGCTCCAGCCAACACAGGAGACAGCCCCAGCATTTT. Amino acids: CASSSSQHRRQPQHF.

The chain links TRBV11-1 to TRBJ1-3; no clear D gene. Germline V gene lookup returns CDR1 SGHAT and CDR2 FQDESV (reference sequence). V dropped 4 bases and J dropped 4 bases, with 5 bases sitting between them. The CDR3 is 12 residues long. The CDR3 spells CASSYSGNTIYF. CDR3 in DNA: TGTGCCAGCAGCTACAGCGGAAACACCATATATTTT.

The V call is TRBV19, the J call TRBJ2-6; D not certain. Germline loops: CDR1 LNHDA, CDR2 SQIVND (reference sequence). Trimming took off 1 base at V and 0 bases at J, with 4 bases between the two ends. This CDR3 has 15 residues. Here the CDR3 DNA reads TGTGCCAGTAGTATAGTTAACTCTGGGGCCAACGTCCTGACTTTC. Residues: CASSIVNSGANVLTF.

V and J are TRBV6-1 and TRBJ1-2, with 8 bases aligning to TRBD1. CDR1 is MNHNS, CDR2 SASEGT, per germline. The J segment lost 2 bases and the V segment lost 3 bases, leaving 5 bases of the junction unmatched. CDR3 length equals 15 residues. This chain's CDR3 is CASSESGTGNYGYTF. Written as DNA, the CDR3 is TGTGCCAGCAGTGAGTCGGGGACAGGCAACTATGGCTACACCTTC.

This chain joins TRBV28 and TRBJ1-2; no clear D gene. The CDR3 totals 15 residues. CDR1 and CDR2 from the germline V gene are MDHEN and SYDVKM. Trimming shortened V by 2 bases and J by 3 bases, and 13 bases separated the two germline ends. CDR3 bases: TGTGCCAGCAGTTTAAGCGGTGCGGGATACTATGGCTACACCTTC. It is translated as CASSLSGAGYYGYTF.

V and J are TRBV27 and TRBJ2-3; maybe TRBD2 (7 bases). The ends were cut back, 4 bases at V and 7 bases at J, with 21 bases in the middle. There are 16 residues in the CDR3. The germline CDR1 and CDR2 sequences are MNHEY and SMNVEV (reference sequence). CDR3 in amino acids: CASSSGRGAPYHTQYF. The CDR3 nucleotides are TGTGCCAGCAGTTCAGGCCGGGGGGCTCCCTACCATACGCAGTATTTT.

This sequence joins TRBV7-2 and TRBJ1-3, with 10 bases lining up with TRBD1. This CDR3 has 14 amino acids. Germline CDR1 reads SGHTA; CDR2 reads FQGNSA. J was trimmed by 6 bases and V by 5 bases; bases with no gene match: 4. The CDR3: CASSPTGGVNTIYF. In nucleotides, the CDR3 is TGTGCCAGCAGCCCGACAGGGGGCGTAAACACCATATATTTT.

V gene TRBV6-6 combines with J gene TRBJ2-7, with 9 nucleotides matching TRBD2. CDR3 length: 14 amino acids. V trimming: 6 bases; J trimming: 3 bases; junction bases outside the gene matches: 6. In germline, CDR1 is MNHNY, CDR2 SVGAGI (reference sequence). The CDR3 is CASSPQAGGYEQYF. CDR3 nucleotides: TGTGCCAGCAGCCCCCAAGCGGGAGGCTACGAGCAGTACTTC.

The V gene is TRBV2, the J gene TRBJ2-2; 7 positions agree with TRBD2. V lost 3 bases and J lost 6; bases outside the gene matches: 7. The CDR3 length is 15 residues. Germline V lookup: CDR1 SNHLY, CDR2 FYNNEI. The CDR3 nucleotides are TGTGCCAGCAGTGACTATGGGAGGGCCTCCGGGGAGCTGTTTTTT. Its protein product is CASSDYGRASGELFF.

The table lists this clone with a few counts. The chain employs TRBV7-3 and TRBJ2-1; TRBD2 matches at 9 bases. The ends lost 5 bases at V and 7 bases at J; junction bases unmatched: 15. In germline, CDR1 is SGHTA, CDR2 FQGTGA. This CDR3 region has 17 residues. CDR3 nucleotide sequence: TGTGCCAGCAGCCCCAGGGGGAGCGGGGGGCCCTTGAATGAGCAGTTCTTC. Translated: CASSPRGSGGPLNEQFF.

The rearrangement uses TRBV29-1 and TRBJ1-3, with 7 bases matching TRBD1. After removal of 6 bases from V and 8 bases from J, the junction contained 7 bases not matched to a gene. The CDR3 sequence is 12 residues long. Germline-derived CDR1 and CDR2 are SQVTM and ANQGSEA. The CDR3 protein is CSVLQGRDTIYF. The CDR3 nucleotides read TGCAGCGTCCTACAGGGGCGGGACACCATATATTTT.

Points on this clone: Within the sample, other DNA sequences also encode this same CDR3. The chain employs TRBV9 and TRBJ2-1; D remains unclear. The CDR3 consists of 13 residues. Trimming took 1 base from V and 4 from J, leaving 6 bases between them. Germline-derived CDR1 and CDR2 are SGDLS and YYNGEE. CDR3 nucleotide sequence: TGTGCCAGCAGCGTATTCGGGTACAATGAGCAGTTCTTC. It codes for CASSVFGYNEQFF.

The V gene is TRBV15, the J gene TRBJ2-1; D possibly corresponds to TRBD1 (6 bases). V shed 3 bases and J shed 2 bases, with 20 bases lying between them. CDR1 is LNHNV, CDR2 YYDKDF, per germline (reference sequence). This CDR3 has 18 amino acids. The CDR3, as DNA: TGTGCCACCAGCAGTGGGGGCCTTGTAGGGAACGCCTACAATGAGCAGTTCTTC. It codes for CATSSGGLVGNAYNEQFF.

This sequence joins TRBV9 and TRBJ1-4; D gene ambiguous. Deletions cut 4 bases from V and 4 bases from J, with 8 bases between. Germline V CDR1 and CDR2: SGDLS, YYNGEE. The CDR3 spans 13 residues. The CDR3 reads CASSQAGNEKLFF. CDR3 coding DNA: TGTGCCAGCAGCCAGGCCGGTAATGAAAAACTGTTTTTT.